A selection of T cell receptor beta chains follows, all from one sample in a study of blood T cell repertoires in COVID-19. TCRdb's table, derived via immunoSEQ multiplex PCR, lists solely in-frame clones and lacks some. This table has about 370,000 clones, approximately 90% appearing once. The sequenced sample consisted of PBMCs or T cells enriched from blood (not recorded which). Every receptor here comes from a woman between 40 and 50 years old who had been exposed to COVID-19. Each CDR3 is given without its conserved first and last residue. D genes are given only for firm matches.

cdr3_aa v_call d_call
ASSPRDTGELF TRBV18 -
ATSRERGTTNTGELF TRBV15 -
AWSYNSFGNQPQH TRBV30 -
ASSYSGAPGNTIY TRBV6-5 -
ASSPGTPNTGELF TRBV6-5 -
ASSQRGISGNTIY TRBV3-1/TRBV3-2 -
ASSWATGNGYT TRBV6-5 TRBD1
ASSLRQGRSYT TRBV3-1/TRBV3-2 TRBD1
ASSPRGGSSYNEQF TRBV27 -
SVEDPQAAYEQY TRBV29-1 -
ASSQDRRASSGNTIY TRBV3-1/TRBV3-2 -
SVEPQGGGYGYT TRBV29-1 -
AFGQGNTEAF TRBV11-2 -
ASSPIRTGALTGNTIY TRBV18 TRBD1
ASSDHRGITEAF TRBV6-2/TRBV6-3 TRBD1
ASSLSDSYGYT TRBV7-8 -
ASSPPGGAQETQY TRBV18 -
ASSIEPTGTGNTIY TRBV9 -
ATSKTGASTDTQY TRBV24-1 TRBD1
ASSIQDRGYGYT TRBV19 TRBD1
ASSATWGGDSYEQY TRBV25-1 TRBD2
ASSQGGTHQPQH TRBV5-5 -
ASSYTGSQPQH TRBV7-8 -
ASSATPPKETQY TRBV19 -
ASSAQPNRGGDGYT TRBV7-3 TRBD1
SVDRGGWNEQF TRBV29-1 TRBD2
ASSQLLTSNEQY TRBV4-3 -
ASSSTGKSYNEQF TRBV7-8 TRBD1
ASSLGQGAGETQY TRBV5-1 TRBD1
ATSDQGAGEQY TRBV24-1 TRBD1
ASSPSSPGTGELF TRBV5-1 -
ASSQAAGVGVEQY TRBV4-1 TRBD2
ASSFAGSTDTQY TRBV5-1 -
ASSLRDTLNYGYT TRBV3-1/TRBV3-2 -
AWKAGKADTQY TRBV30 -
ASSQGQTNYGYT TRBV3-1/TRBV3-2 -
ASSITGYNSPLH TRBV19 -
ASSPDAGKGGYT TRBV7-2 -
ASRLGAGELF TRBV7-3 -
ASSLASGGLETQY TRBV3-1/TRBV3-2 TRBD2
SVAANWLVETQY TRBV29-1 -
ASSRDRGPSPLH TRBV11-1 TRBD1
ASSLSGQGAGGYT TRBV5-1 TRBD1
ASSDDRPKNIQY TRBV25-1 -
AWSVQTHPRFGT TRBV30 -
ATSDPRGLEQF TRBV24-1 -
ASSSQGNTEAF TRBV7-9 -
ATSEARRGLNTEAF TRBV24-1 TRBD1
ASSNRGGAGYGYT TRBV7-2 -